Listed below are T cell receptor beta chains from one sample, sequenced in a study of breast tumors, draining lymph nodes, adjacent tissues. TCRdb recomputed calls from the multiplex PCR reads with MiXCR, one row per CDR3 protein. The table lists more than 200,000 distinct CDR3 sequences, around 32% of them singletons. The sample was axillary lymph node tissue. All receptors derive from a female donor with breast cancer. Some clones in this sample may be carry-over from other donors' samples. CDR3s include the opening cysteine and the closing phenylalanine or tryptophan. Fields, in order: clone size, D gene, J gene, V gene, CDR3 DNA, CDR3 protein. D genes are given only for firm matches. Some rows have no size entry. The others give once, few or many, or a class for an expanded clone.

clone size: many; D gene: TRBD1; J gene: TRBJ1-5; V gene: TRBV20-1; CDR3 DNA: TGCAGTGCTCGGACAGGGGCCACCAATCAGCCCCAGCATTTT; CDR3 protein: CSARTGATNQPQHF
clone size: many; D gene: -; J gene: TRBJ1-5; V gene: TRBV3-1; CDR3 DNA: TGTGCCAGGGGGGAAGGGAGACAGCCCCAGCATTTT; CDR3 protein: CARGEGRQPQHF
clone size: many; D gene: -; J gene: TRBJ2-3; V gene: TRBV5-1; CDR3 DNA: TGCGCCAGCAGCCTCTTGGTCGGGAGTTCGACAGATACGCAGTATTTT; CDR3 protein: CASSLLVGSSTDTQYF
clone size: many; D gene: TRBD1; J gene: TRBJ1-2; V gene: TRBV29-1; CDR3 DNA: TGCAGCGTTGATTCCTCCGGGACAGTGAGCTACACCTTC; CDR3 protein: CSVDSSGTVSYTF
clone size: many; D gene: -; J gene: TRBJ1-4; V gene: TRBV29-1; CDR3 DNA: TGCAGCGTTGGACAGGCCGGTGAAAAACTGTTTTTT; CDR3 protein: CSVGQAGEKLFF
clone size: -; D gene: -; J gene: TRBJ1-3; V gene: TRBV4-3; CDR3 DNA: TGCGCCAGCAGCCAAGATCAGGGGCTATACACCATATATTTT; CDR3 protein: CASSQDQGLYTIYF
clone size: many; D gene: -; J gene: TRBJ1-2; V gene: TRBV27; CDR3 DNA: TGTGCCAGCGCCGGATACGGGGGGGCAAATGGCTACACCTTC; CDR3 protein: CASAGYGGANGYTF
clone size: many; D gene: -; J gene: TRBJ2-3; V gene: TRBV29-1; CDR3 DNA: TGCAGCGTTGACAGCGACGGTAACACAGATACGCAGTATTTT; CDR3 protein: CSVDSDGNTDTQYF
clone size: many; D gene: -; J gene: TRBJ2-2; V gene: TRBV19; CDR3 DNA: TGTGCCAGTAGTATAGCGAACACCGGGGAGCTGTTTTTT; CDR3 protein: CASSIANTGELFF
clone size: many; D gene: TRBD2; J gene: TRBJ2-5; V gene: TRBV7-2; CDR3 DNA: TGTGCCAGCACCTTCGAACCGGGACTAGCGGGAGTTCTCGGGGAGACCCAGTACTTC; CDR3 protein: CASTFEPGLAGVLGETQYF